This TCR beta chain stems from a study of T cells in Graves' hyperthyroidism and ophthalmopathy. There are many counts of this clonotype. As yet, its antigen is unknown. The study, taken as a whole, reports: Onset of ophthalmopathy came a median 6.5 months after the model predicted it. Blood held most thyroid clonotypes expanded above 0.001 frequency.

Amplification of TCR beta CDR3 regions was performed using RNA transcripts as template. HTBI primers were used for first-round RT-PCR of the TCR CDR3. MiXCR, applied by TCRdb to the multiplex PCR reads, yields one record per CDR3 protein. The sample holds 500,000 to 750,000 distinct CDR3 sequences, 46% seen once. The study enrolled patients aged 18 to 65 with newly diagnosed hyperthyroidism of under 2 months' duration. Used for diagnoses were clinical symptoms, serum thyroxine and TRAb, thyroid ultrasound and orbital computed tomography. Germline values: CDR1 SGHRS, CDR2 YFSETQ. V was shortened by 3 bases and J by 2 bases, with 11 bases between the two germline ends. There are 14 residues in the CDR3.

The sequence was obtained from a woman in her late teens or twenties with Graves' hyperthyroidism. This sequence joins TRBV5-1 and TRBJ1-2; D is ambiguous. Sequencing was done on a sample of peripheral blood or thyroid tissue (not recorded which). This CDR3 reads CASSSFPGNYGYTF. CDR3 nucleotide sequence: TGCGCCAGCAGCTCCTTCCCCGGAAACTATGGCTACACCTTC.